The next 30 T cell receptor beta chains were all read from a single sample in a study of cytomegalovirus exposure and HLA in healthy donors (dated by TCRdb to the late 2010s). The method was the immunoSEQ multiplex PCR assay. A mixture of 60 forward primers for TCR Vbeta segments and 13 reverse primers for TCR Jbeta segments was used in the multiplex PCR. TCRdb took this table from immuneACCESS and kept in-frame rearrangements with V and J called. Such tables lack part of the clones; where checked against another copy, unresolved V genes explain under half of the gap, and the rest is unexplained. This sample is represented by roughly 100,000 clones; around 80% of them were singletons. The top ten constitute roughly 5.4% of the sample. Sequences were obtained from PBMCs. The receptors derive from a woman aged 18-29 years in good health and CMV-seropositive.

A few counts support this clone. The chain links TRBV9 to TRBJ1-6; 10 positions agree with TRBD1. This CDR3 is 15 amino acids long. The germline gives CDR1 SGDLS, CDR2 YYNGEE. Unmatched junction bases numbered 6, after V lost 3 bases and J lost 9 bases. In DNA, the CDR3 is TGTGCCAGCAGCGGCTCCGGGACAGGGGCTTCACCCCTCCACTTT. As protein: CASSGSGTGASPLHF.

The J gene is TRBJ2-7, the V gene TRBV7-6; 8 positions agree with TRBD1. From germline, CDR1 is SGHVS and CDR2 FNYEAQ. This CDR3 contains 15 residues. V shed 1 base, J shed 3 bases, and the junction held 5 bases outside the gene matches. The CDR3 region has the DNA TGTGCCAGCAGCTTAGGGGGGACAGGAAGCTACGAGCAGTACTTC. The encoded protein is CASSLGGTGSYEQYF.

The V call is TRBV5-1, the J call TRBJ2-3; 7 nucleotides align to TRBD2. CDR1 is SGHRS and CDR2 is YFSETQ in the germline V gene. The CDR3 sequence is 15 residues long. The V gene end was trimmed by 4 bases and the J gene end by 0 bases; junction bases not matched to a gene: 5. This CDR3 is CASSVSGSSTDTQYF. CDR3 nucleotide sequence: TGCGCCAGCAGCGTTAGCGGGTCTAGCACAGATACGCAGTATTTT.

The chain couples TRBV27 to TRBJ1-2; TRBD1 is a possible D gene (5 bases). The CDR3 runs to 13 residues. CDR1 and CDR2 (germline): MNHEY, SMNVEV (reference sequence). Trimming took 2 bases from V and 4 from J, leaving 8 bases between them. DNA for the CDR3: TGTGCCAGCAGTTTAGACAGTCGCTATGGCTACACCTTC. It is translated as CASSLDSRYGYTF.

This chain joins TRBV30 and TRBJ1-4, with a possible D match to TRBD1 (6 bases). CDR1 GTSNPN and CDR2 SVGIG come from the germline V gene (reference sequence). V dropped 0 bases and J dropped 3 bases, with 11 bases sitting between them. The CDR3 covers 15 residues. This CDR3 is CAWSVRTAPNEKLFF. CDR3 nucleotides: TGTGCCTGGAGTGTACGGACAGCCCCTAATGAAAAACTGTTTTTT.

This chain joins TRBV10-3 and TRBJ1-3, with a possible D match to TRBD1 (5 bases). Trimming took 10 bases from V and 1 from J, leaving 11 bases between them. Germline CDR1 is ENHRY and CDR2 is SYGVKD. There are 13 residues in the CDR3. CDR3 nucleotide sequence: TGTGCCACCGCGGGGGGTTCTGGAAACACCATATATTTT. It yields the protein CATAGGSGNTIYF.

The sample holds one count of this clone. This chain joins TRBV18 and TRBJ2-6; D is unresolved. Germline V gene sequence: CDR1 KGHSH, CDR2 LQKENI. V lost 5 bases and J 4 bases, leaving 12 bases between the germline ends. The CDR3 has 15 amino acids. The CDR3 region is CASSDNFGGANVLTF. The DNA of the CDR3 is TGTGCCAGCTCAGACAATTTCGGCGGGGCCAACGTCCTGACTTTC.

This chain uses TRBV7-9 with TRBJ1-1; D remains ambiguous. Germline CDR1 reads SEHNR; CDR2 reads FQNEAQ (reference sequence). Trimming shortened V by 4 bases and J by 0 bases, and 6 bases separated the two germline ends. This CDR3 has 13 residues. This CDR3 reads CASSSEMNTEAFF. CDR3 sequence (DNA): TGTGCCAGCAGCTCGGAGATGAACACTGAAGCTTTCTTT.

The CDR3 protein is CASRRGNTEAFF. The CDR3 DNA is TGTGCCAGCAGACGGGGAAACACTGAAGCTTTCTTT. The chain uses TRBV6-1 and TRBJ1-1; the D is unclear. CDR3 length: 12 residues. Per the germline V gene, CDR1 is MNHNS and CDR2 is SASEGT. Trimming cost V 6 bases and J 2 bases, with 7 bases left between them.

Only a few counts were recorded for this clone. V usage is TRBV30 and J usage is TRBJ2-3; D is perhaps TRBD1 (5 bases). The CDR3 totals 14 residues. Deletions cut 4 bases from V and 3 bases from J, with 14 bases between. The germline gives CDR1 GTSNPN, CDR2 SVGIG (reference sequence). This CDR3 reads CAWNGHPFTDTQYF. In nucleotides, the CDR3 is TGTGCCTGGAACGGACACCCTTTTACAGATACGCAGTATTTT.

By proportion, this clone is medium-sized. The chain joins TRBV7-9 to TRBJ2-7, with no clear D. The CDR3 sequence is 11 residues long. V was clipped by 3 bases and J by 6 bases, with 6 bases between them. Per germline, CDR1 SEHNR and CDR2 FQNEAQ (reference sequence). CDR3 in amino acids: CASSFLSEQYF. Written as DNA, the CDR3 is TGTGCCAGCAGCTTTCTGTCCGAGCAGTACTTC.

With respect to this clone: This sample also contains other DNA sequences that code for the same CDR3. V and J are TRBV6-5 and TRBJ1-6; 10 bases line up with TRBD1. V was clipped by 0 bases and J by 9 bases; unmatched bases: 2. CDR1 is MNHEY and CDR2 is SVGAGI in the germline V gene. The CDR3 is made up of 15 amino acids. Here the CDR3 DNA reads TGTGCCAGCAGTTACTCGGGACAGGGGACTTCACCCCTCCACTTT. Protein product: CASSYSGQGTSPLHF.

This sequence joins TRBV2 and TRBJ1-5; perhaps TRBD1 as D (5 bases). The V end lost 4 bases, the J end lost 1 base, and 17 bases lay between the germline ends. Germline V lookup: CDR1 SNHLY, CDR2 FYNNEI. This CDR3 region has 17 residues. The DNA of the CDR3 is TGTGCCAGCAGTGGGGGTAGTGGGGCTCGGAGCAATCAGCCCCAGCATTTT. This gives the protein CASSGGSGARSNQPQHF. Filled out from reference TRBV2 and TRBJ1-5, the complete variable domain reads EPEVTQTPSHQVTQMGQEVILRCVPISNHLYFYWYRQILGQKVEFLVSFYNNEISEKSEIFDDQFSVERPDGSNFTLKIRSTKLEDSAMYFCASSGGSGARSNQPQHFGDGTRLSIL.

The rearrangement links TRBV6-5 to TRBJ2-3; 10 bases line up with TRBD2. J gave up 2 bases and V 6 bases, and 5 bases lay outside the gene matches. The CDR3 consists of 15 residues. Germline CDR1 reads MNHEY; CDR2 reads SVGAGI. The CDR3 nucleotides read TGTGCCAGCAGCCAACTAGCGGGAACCACAGATACGCAGTATTTT. Translating gives CASSQLAGTTDTQYF.

The gene calls are TRBV6-4 and TRBJ2-1; 8 positions agree with TRBD1. The CDR3 has 15 amino acids. Germline CDR1 and CDR2: MRHNA and SNTAGT. The V and J ends lost 6 bases and 12 bases, in that order; junction bases with no gene match: 16. The CDR3 protein is CASSTAAGGDDVQFF. CDR3 bases: TGTGCCAGCAGCACCGCCGCAGGGGGCGATGACGTGCAGTTCTTC.

The chain carries TRBV11-3 and TRBJ2-1, with D uncertain. The CDR3 is 12 residues long. Trimming left V 5 bases short and J 4 bases short, with 6 bases between. Germline CDR1 reads SGHNT; CDR2 reads YENEEA. The CDR3 DNA reads TGTGCCAGCAGCCGTCAGTACAATGAGCAGTTCTTC. It codes for CASSRQYNEQFF. Filled out from reference TRBV11-3 and TRBJ2-1, the complete variable domain reads EAGVVQSPRYKIIEKKQPVAFWCNPISGHNTLYWYLQNLGQGPELLIRYENEEAVDDSQLPKDRFSAERLKGVDSTLKIQPAELGDSAVYLCASSRQYNEQFFGPGTRLTVL.

The chain employs TRBV5-6 and TRBJ1-2, with a tentative D call TRBD1 (5 bases). Trimming stripped 4 bases from V and 4 bases from J, with 17 bases between. The V gene's germline CDR1 is SGHDT and CDR2 YYEEEE. CDR3 length: 15 residues. The CDR3 coding sequence is TGTGCCAGCAGCCTTCCCCGCCAGGGCAGCTATGGCTACACCTTC. Residues: CASSLPRQGSYGYTF.

The CDR3 region has the DNA TGCGCCAGCAGCGACAGGATAAACACCGGGGAGCTGTTTTTT. This gives the protein CASSDRINTGELFF. This chain connects TRBV5-1 to TRBJ2-2; D is possibly TRBD1 (6 bases). The CDR3 has 14 residues. Germline CDR1 and CDR2: SGHRS and YFSETQ. V was pared by 4 bases and J by 2 bases, with 9 bases between. Drawing the rest from reference TRBV5-1 and TRBJ2-2, the complete variable domain is KAGVTQTPRYLIKTRGQQVTLSCSPISGHRSVSWYQQTPGQGLQFLFEYFSETQRNKGNFPGRFSGRQFSNSRSEMNVSTLELGDSALYLCASSDRINTGELFFGEGSRLTVL.

J is TRBJ2-2 and V is TRBV29-1; D is undetermined. There are 12 residues in the CDR3. Trimming pared 6 bases from V and 7 bases from J, leaving 12 bases between. Germline-derived CDR1 and CDR2 are SQVTM and ANQGSEA. This chain's CDR3 is CSVRATGGELFF. In nucleotides, the CDR3 is TGCAGCGTCCGAGCTACGGGCGGGGAGCTGTTTTTT.

The rearrangement uses TRBV2 and TRBJ2-3; no definite D call. Germline CDR1 is SNHLY and CDR2 is FYNNEI. Deletions cut 10 bases from V and 4 bases from J, with 6 bases between. This CDR3 is built from 10 residues. The chain's CDR3 is CATVSDTQYF. The CDR3 DNA reads as TGTGCCACCGTATCAGATACGCAGTATTTT. Together with reference TRBV2 and TRBJ2-3, the CDR3 gives the full variable domain: EPEVTQTPSHQVTQMGQEVILRCVPISNHLYFYWYRQILGQKVEFLVSFYNNEISEKSEIFDDQFSVERPDGSNFTLKIRSTKLEDSAMYFCATVSDTQYFGPGTRLTVL.

V gene TRBV27 combines with J gene TRBJ2-7, with a weak D call TRBD1 (8 bases). The CDR3 loop spans 13 amino acids. V shed 4 bases and J shed 3 bases, with 10 bases lying between them. CDR1 and CDR2 from the germline V gene are MNHEY and SMNVEV (reference sequence). This CDR3 reads CASSYRGGYEQYF. CDR3 DNA sequence: TGTGCCAGCAGTTACAGGGGGGGCTACGAGCAGTACTTC.

A word on this clone: At one of its ends the junction is not consistent with the germline gene, which may arise from a read error. The chain carries TRBV7-9 and TRBJ1-4, with D perhaps matching TRBD1 (6 bases). This CDR3 contains 15 residues. CDR1 SEHNR and CDR2 FQNEAQ come from the germline V gene (reference sequence). CDR3 sequence (DNA): TGTGTCAGCAGCTTAGGGACAACAGCTCCGGGAAAACTGTTTTTT. Protein: CVSSLGTTAPGKLFF.

V is TRBV4-2 and J is TRBJ2-1; D uncertain. Germline loops: CDR1 LGHNA, CDR2 YNFKEQ. The CDR3 is 15 residues long. Trimming removed 1 base from V and 2 bases from J, with 9 bases in between. The CDR3 loop reads CASSQGGTTYNEQFF. The DNA of the CDR3 is TGTGCCAGCAGCCAAGGCGGAACAACCTACAATGAGCAGTTCTTC.

J is TRBJ1-6 and V is TRBV27; 9 bases line up with TRBD1. The CDR3 runs to 18 residues. J gave up 7 bases and V 6 bases, and 16 bases lay outside the gene matches. Germline V gene lookup returns CDR1 MNHEY and CDR2 SMNVEV (reference sequence). The DNA for the CDR3 is TGTGCCAGCAGCGCATTGTACCCAGGACAGGGGTCCAATTCACCCCTCCACTTT. This encodes CASSALYPGQGSNSPLHF.

This chain connects TRBV13 to TRBJ2-7; 9 bases map to TRBD1. The CDR3 spans 15 residues. The germline CDR1 and CDR2 sequences are PRHDT and FYEKMQ (reference sequence). J lost 0 bases, V lost 5 bases, and 5 bases had no gene match. The CDR3 protein is CASSPGTGSSYEQYF. CDR3 DNA sequence: TGTGCCAGCAGCCCGGGGACAGGGTCCTCCTACGAGCAGTACTTC.

The chain uses TRBV10-2 and TRBJ1-5; D remains ambiguous. The CDR3 covers 13 residues. Trimming took off 4 bases at V and 2 bases at J, with 6 bases between the two ends. Germline V gene sequence: CDR1 WSHSY, CDR2 SAAADI. The chain's CDR3 is CASSAGGNQPQHF. CDR3 nucleotide sequence: TGCGCCAGCAGTGCAGGTGGCAATCAGCCCCAGCATTTT.

V gene TRBV30 combines with J gene TRBJ2-1; TRBD2 aligns across 11 bases. The germline V gene encodes CDR1 GTSNPN and CDR2 SVGIG (reference sequence). The length of the CDR3 is 15 residues. V lost 1 base and J lost 11; bases outside the gene matches: 10. The CDR3 loop is CAWSATGTSGAQQFF. The CDR3 region has the DNA TGTGCCTGGAGTGCGACCGGGACTAGCGGCGCACAGCAGTTCTTC.

The gene calls are TRBV28 and TRBJ2-2, with D perhaps matching TRBD1 (6 bases). The CDR3 has 16 amino acids. Germline CDR1 reads MDHEN; CDR2 reads SYDVKM. V shed 4 bases and J shed 0 bases, with 12 bases lying between them. The CDR3 sequence is CASSSPGHSNTGELFF. The CDR3 DNA sequence: TGTGCCAGCAGTTCCCCGGGACACTCGAACACCGGGGAGCTGTTTTTT.

This rearrangement joins TRBV18 to TRBJ1-1; possible D gene TRBD1, 6 bases. The CDR3 length is 12 residues. V was cut by 2 bases and J by 8 bases, with 9 bases left in between. In germline, CDR1 is KGHSH, CDR2 LQKENI. The CDR3 DNA reads TGTGCCAGCTCACCAACAGGACAGGAAGCTTTCTTT. This sequence encodes CASSPTGQEAFF.

CDR3 in DNA: TGTGCCAGCAGCTGGACGACAGAGTTTGGAAACACCATATATTTT. Protein product: CASSWTTEFGNTIYF. The chain links TRBV5-6 to TRBJ1-3; tentatively, D is TRBD1 (5 bases). Trimming cost V 3 bases and J 3 bases, with 13 bases left between them. CDR1 is SGHDT and CDR2 is YYEEEE in the germline V gene. The CDR3 length is 15 residues.